Presented here are 10 T cell receptor beta chains from one specimen sequenced in a study of T cell responses to AZD1222 COVID-19 vaccine (dated by TCRdb to about 2021). The library was made by the immunoSEQ multiplex PCR assay. Held by TCRdb, this immuneACCESS table contains in-frame sequences only and omits some clones. Under half of the omission traces to an unresolved V gene where checked; the cause of the rest is unknown. This sample lists some 120,000 clones; 70% to 90% were detected once. Clones ranked in the top ten supply just under 9.5% of the sample. This sample's time point label indicates: baseline before first vaccination. This specimen was peripheral blood, taken on day 0 of AZD1222 vaccination. All receptors derive from an adult in good health.

CDR3 in amino acids: CAWRTGQGGFYEQYF. CDR3 coding DNA: TGTGCCTGGAGAACGGGACAGGGAGGATTCTACGAGCAGTACTTC. The chain links TRBV30 to TRBJ2-7; 9 nucleotides align to TRBD1. This CDR3 is 15 amino acids long. Germline CDR1 GTSNPN, CDR2 SVGIG (reference sequence). The V segment lost 3 bases and the J segment 3 bases; nucleotides outside the gene matches: 9.

The V gene is TRBV7-2, the J gene TRBJ1-2; D is unclear. This CDR3 spans 12 amino acids. V lost 3 bases, J lost 7 bases, and 9 bases lay in between. From germline, CDR1 is SGHTA and CDR2 FQGNSA. In DNA form, the CDR3 reads TGTGCCAGCAGCTTGGAGGTTGCTGGCTACACCTTC. As protein: CASSLEVAGYTF.

CDR3 bases: TGTGCCTGGAGGTGGGGCAGGGGTAACTATGGCTACACCTTC. The encoded protein is CAWRWGRGNYGYTF. This rearrangement joins TRBV30 to TRBJ1-2; D is perhaps TRBD1 (6 bases). Germline CDR1 GTSNPN, CDR2 SVGIG (reference sequence). V shed 3 bases and J shed 1 base, with 12 bases lying between them. The CDR3 loop spans 14 amino acids.

The J gene is TRBJ2-6, the V gene TRBV3-1 (or the pseudogene TRBV3-2); either TRBD1 or TRBD2 may fit D (5 bases each). V shed 3 bases and J shed 4 bases, with 13 bases lying between them. The CDR3 has 16 amino acids. Germline CDR1 LGHDT, CDR2 YNNKEL (reference sequence). The CDR3 reads CASSQGVGSGANVLTF. As DNA, the CDR3 is TGTGCCAGCAGCCAGGGGGTGGGCTCCGGGGCCAACGTCCTGACTTTC.

This clone was seen just once. V is TRBV5-1 and J is TRBJ1-1, with D perhaps TRBD1 (6 bases). Germline V CDR1 and CDR2: SGHRS, YFSETQ. Trimming took 5 bases from V and 0 from J, leaving 14 bases between them. There are 15 residues in the CDR3. The chain's CDR3 is CASSSRGRVNTEAFF. The CDR3 DNA reads as TGCGCCAGCAGTTCCAGGGGTAGAGTGAACACTGAAGCTTTCTTT.

Of note for this clone: A read error may account for a junction end that differs from germline. This chain connects TRBV11-3 to TRBJ2-7; D is perhaps TRBD2 (5 bases). The CDR3 is 15 residues long. CDR1 is SGHNT, CDR2 YENEEA, per germline. The CDR3 DNA reads as TGTGCCAGCAGCTTAGGCGGTAGCGTCTCCCACGAGCAGTACTTC. This translates into CASSLGGSVSHEQYF.

The V gene is TRBV6-6, the J gene TRBJ2-7; D uncertain. V lost 5 bases to trimming and J lost 2 bases, with 22 bases between them. In germline, CDR1 is MNHNY, CDR2 SVGAGI (reference sequence). CDR3 length: 17 residues. CDR3 amino acids: CASSRAEKAMVTYEQYF. The CDR3 DNA reads TGTGCCAGCAGTCGCGCCGAAAAGGCAATGGTCACCTACGAGCAGTACTTC.

This chain links TRBV4-1 with TRBJ1-5; 8 bases line up with TRBD1. Germline CDR1 reads MGHRA; CDR2 reads YSYEKL. This CDR3 comprises 16 residues. V shed 4 bases and J 2 bases; nucleotides not matched to a gene: 7. Written as DNA, the CDR3 is TGCGCCAGCAGCCTCAGACCGGGACAGGGCAATCAGCCCCAGCATTTT. Residues: CASSLRPGQGNQPQHF.

The CDR3, as DNA: TGTGCCAGCAGCCCACAGGGCAACTATGGCTACACCTTC. It yields the protein CASSPQGNYGYTF. The chain recombines TRBV3-1 (or the pseudogene TRBV3-2) with TRBJ1-2, with D possibly being TRBD1 (6 bases). This CDR3 is built from 13 residues. V lost 4 bases, J lost 2 bases, and 8 bases lay in between. Germline V gene data show CDR1 as LGHDT and CDR2 as YNNKEL (reference sequence).

This sequence joins TRBV30 and TRBJ2-1, with a weak D call TRBD2 (5 bases). Germline loops: CDR1 GTSNPN, CDR2 SVGIG (reference sequence). Deletions cut 6 bases from V and 10 bases from J, with 22 bases between. This CDR3 region has 14 residues. The CDR3 loop is CACPDPGGTGEQFF. CDR3 coding DNA: TGTGCCTGCCCAGACCCGGGCGGTACGGGAGAGCAGTTCTTC.